These 10 T cell receptor beta chains share one sample of origin, sequenced in a study of blood T cell repertoires in COVID-19 (dated by TCRdb to about 2020). Library generation was performed with the immunoSEQ multiplex PCR assay. TCRdb's version of the immuneACCESS table is confined to in-frame rearrangements and falls short of the full clone set. An unresolved V gene accounts for under half of the shortfall where checked; the remainder is of unknown origin. Recorded for this sample are over 75,000 clones; about 88% of them occurred a single time. The ten largest clones capture about 2.7% of the sample. Sequencing was performed on peripheral blood. The receptors were sampled from a woman of 80 years or more with acute or convalescent COVID-19.

The chain uses TRBV11-1 and TRBJ2-1, with TRBD2 matching over 12 bases. V was pared by 3 bases and J by 6 bases, with 3 bases of the junction left unmatched. The CDR3 is 15 amino acids. Germline CDR1 reads SGHAT; CDR2 reads FQDESV (reference sequence). The CDR3 DNA reads TGTGCCAGCAGCTTCGGACTAGCGGGGAGCAATGAGCAGTTCTTC. Its protein is CASSFGLAGSNEQFF.

The chain uses TRBV30 and TRBJ2-3; a weak D match, TRBD1 (6 bases). Trimming stripped 3 bases from V and 2 bases from J, with 15 bases between. The CDR3 loop spans 15 amino acids. The germline CDR1 and CDR2 sequences are GTSNPN and SVGIG (reference sequence). The CDR3 here is CAWSPTGWDTDTQYF. CDR3 sequence (DNA): TGTGCCTGGAGCCCTACAGGGTGGGACACAGATACGCAGTATTTT.

The genes are TRBV19 and TRBJ2-1; 7 bases are a match to TRBD2. Germline lookup yields CDR1 LNHDA and CDR2 SQIVND (reference sequence). With 5 bases clipped from V and 2 bases from J, the junction kept 9 bases outside the gene matches. This CDR3 comprises 16 residues. The CDR3 DNA follows: TGTGCCAGTAGTTTTAGCGGGCCTATGACCTACAATGAGCAGTTCTTC. It translates to CASSFSGPMTYNEQFF.

In DNA form, the CDR3 reads TGTGCCAGCACCCCCCGGGGCAGGGGGAGTGCTGAAGCTTTCTTT. Translation: CASTPRGRGSAEAFF. This chain uses TRBV6-2 or TRBV6-3 with TRBJ1-1; 7 bases are shared with TRBD1. This CDR3 spans 15 amino acids. V gave up 7 bases and J gave up 6 bases; unmatched junction bases: 14. The germline CDR1 and CDR2 sequences are MNHEY and SVGEGT.

This clone was found once. J is TRBJ1-4 and V is TRBV18, with TRBD1 matching 7 bases. Per germline, CDR1 KGHSH and CDR2 LQKENI. The CDR3 extends over 14 amino acids. Trimming took 6 bases from V and 3 from J; bases not matched to a gene: 4. In nucleotides, the CDR3 is TGTGCCAGCTCGGAGGGGGCTGCTAATGAAAAACTGTTTTTT. This translates into CASSEGAANEKLFF. Full variable domain (missing parts from reference TRBV18 and TRBJ1-4): NAGVMQNPRHLVRRRGQEARLRCSPMKGHSHVYWYRQLPEEGLKFMVYLQKENIIDESGMPKERFSAEFPKEGPSILRIQQVVRGDSAAYFCASSEGAANEKLFFGSGTQLSVL.

The chain joins TRBV6-5 to TRBJ1-1, with 9 nucleotides matching TRBD1. This CDR3 region has 15 residues. Germline values: CDR1 MNHEY, CDR2 SVGAGI. Losses at the gene ends were 6 bases for V and 1 base for J; bases not matched to a gene: 6. CDR3 sequence (DNA): TGTGCCAGCAGATTCCAGACAGGGGGGAACACTGAAGCTTTCTTT. Protein sequence: CASRFQTGGNTEAFF.

This clone was picked up one time. The chain combines TRBV4-3 with TRBJ2-1; 9 positions agree with TRBD1. CDR3 length equals 13 residues. Germline CDR1 is LGHNA and CDR2 is YSLEER. J was trimmed by 15 bases and V by 4 bases; bases with no gene match: 10. CDR3 nucleotides: TGCGCCAGCAGCCTCCAACAGGGGGCGATTATGTTCTTC. It specifies CASSLQQGAIMFF.

The chain employs TRBV5-1 and TRBJ2-1, with 10 bases that match TRBD2. CDR3 length: 17 amino acids. CDR1 and CDR2 from the germline V gene are SGHRS and YFSETQ. Unmatched junction bases numbered 12, after V lost 0 bases and J lost 9 bases. The CDR3 here is CASSLEERGGYGGEQFF. The CDR3, as DNA: TGCGCCAGCAGCTTGGAAGAGCGGGGGGGTTATGGAGGTGAGCAGTTCTTC. The complete variable domain, with remaining parts taken from reference TRBV5-1 and TRBJ2-1, reads KAGVTQTPRYLIKTRGQQVTLSCSPISGHRSVSWYQQTPGQGLQFLFEYFSETQRNKGNFPGRFSGRQFSNSRSEMNVSTLELGDSALYLCASSLEERGGYGGEQFFGPGTRLTVL.

The V gene is TRBV7-2, the J gene TRBJ1-2, with D possibly being TRBD1 (5 bases). The V end was cut by 4 bases, the J end by 5 bases, with 17 bases between. CDR3 length: 15 amino acids. Germline loops: CDR1 SGHTA, CDR2 FQGNSA. CDR3 in DNA: TGTGCCAGCAGCTGGGGAGGGGCTTCGAGGTATGGCTACACCTTC. Amino acids: CASSWGGASRYGYTF.

The chain employs TRBV12-3 or TRBV12-4 and TRBJ1-1; D might be TRBD1 (6 bases). CDR3 size: 13 residues. V lost 7 bases, J lost 2 bases, and 11 bases lay in between. CDR3 in DNA: TGTGCCAGCATTACAGGGTTTAACACTGAAGCTTTCTTT. It specifies CASITGFNTEAFF.